A few counts support the clone carrying this T cell receptor beta chain. CDR3 size: 12 residues. The germline CDR1 and CDR2 sequences are WSHSY and SAAADI. V was pared by 8 bases and J by 14 bases, with 7 bases of the junction left unmatched. This entry comes from a study of blood T cell repertoires in COVID-19. About the research overall: COVID-19 samples from acute and convalescent phases originated in the United States, Italy and Spain. Sources were T cells, B-cell-depleted T cells, or PBMCs; the material itself was cDNA or gDNA.

TCRdb's table, derived via immunoSEQ multiplex PCR, lists solely in-frame clones and lacks some. The sample has 210,000 or so clones, 85% seen once. Seattle's enrolled individuals joined amid active infection and were then monitored longitudinally. The sequenced sample was peripheral blood. The receptor was derived from a man in his fifties with COVID-19, enrolled during active disease. The rearrangement joins TRBV10-2 to TRBJ1-6; TRBD1 matches 9 bases. CDR3 DNA sequence: TGCGCCAGCGGGGGACAGGGATCGACCCTCCACTTT. It translates to CASGGQGSTLHF.